What follows are 30 T cell receptor beta chains derived from one specimen sequenced in a study of T cells after yellow fever vaccination. MiXCR was run by TCRdb on the 5' RACE reads, yielding one entry per CDR3 protein. Here the sample spans 100,000 to 150,000 distinct CDR3 sequences, roughly 8.2% being singletons. The sample consisted of CD8+ T cells sorted from PBMCs, taken on the day of the yellow fever booster vaccination. These receptors were taken from a young man who received the YFV17D yellow fever vaccine.

This clonotype came up a few times. This rearrangement joins TRBV4-2 to TRBJ2-1; 9 nucleotides match TRBD1. This CDR3 is built from 16 residues. The germline CDR1 and CDR2 sequences are LGHNA and YNFKEQ. V dropped 3 bases and J dropped 5; count of bases not matched to a gene: 8. This CDR3 reads CASSHADRGANNEQFF. The DNA of the CDR3 is TGTGCCAGCAGCCATGCGGACAGGGGAGCCAACAATGAGCAGTTCTTC.

This clonotype showed up just a few times. This rearrangement joins TRBV6-2 or TRBV6-3 to TRBJ2-7, with 9 bases lining up with TRBD2. The germline V gene has CDR1 MNHEY and CDR2 SVGEGT. There are 14 residues in the CDR3. V lost 3 bases, J lost 3 bases, and 3 bases stayed unmatched. In nucleotides, the CDR3 is TGTGCCAGCAGTTATAGCGGGGGATTCTACGAGCAGTACGTC. Protein: CASSYSGGFYEQYV.

The sample holds many counts of this clonotype. The V gene is TRBV29-1, the J gene TRBJ2-1; no firm D call. Germline CDR1 reads SQVTM; CDR2 reads ANQGSEA. This CDR3 comprises 13 residues. The V end was cut by 4 bases, the J end by 4 bases, with 11 bases between. The CDR3 spells CSVAVWPYNEQFF. In DNA, the CDR3 is TGCAGCGTTGCCGTGTGGCCTTACAATGAGCAGTTCTTC.

V is TRBV29-1 and J is TRBJ2-5; D perhaps matches TRBD1 (5 bases). V shed 2 bases and J shed 0 bases, with 13 bases lying between them. Germline loops: CDR1 SQVTM, CDR2 ANQGSEA. CDR3 length: 15 residues. CDR3 sequence (DNA): TGCAGCGTTGAATTCGCAGGGAACAACCAAGAGACCCAGTACTTC. Translation: CSVEFAGNNQETQYF.

The chain carries TRBV3-2 and TRBJ2-1; the D call TRBD2 from the table was never checked on the DNA. TRBV3-2 corresponds to a pseudogene. This CDR3 contains 17 residues. CDR3 DNA: TGTGCCAGCAGCCAAGCTTCTAGCGGGGGGGCCTACAATGAGCAGTTCTTC. Protein sequence: CASSQASSGGAYNEQFF.

This rearrangement joins TRBV27 to TRBJ2-7; D uncertain. V lost 10 bases and J 3 bases, leaving 16 bases between the germline ends. CDR1 is MNHEY and CDR2 is SMNVEV in the germline V gene (reference sequence). The CDR3 length is 13 residues. This CDR3 reads CATRRNVFYEQYF. CDR3 nucleotide sequence: TGTGCCACACGGCGAAACGTTTTCTACGAGCAGTACTTC.

Ten or more counts support this clonotype. J is TRBJ2-3 and V is TRBV5-1; 7 nucleotides match TRBD1. V lost 0 bases and J lost 2; bases outside the gene matches: 3. CDR1 and CDR2 from the germline V gene are SGHRS and YFSETQ. The CDR3 sequence is 15 residues long. The CDR3 sequence is CASSLEGQYTDTQYF. The CDR3 region has the DNA TGCGCCAGCAGCTTGGAGGGACAGTACACAGATACGCAGTATTTT. The full variable domain, in which reference TRBV5-1 and TRBJ2-3 provide the parts outside the CDR3, is KAGVTQTPRYLIKTRGQQVTLSCSPISGHRSVSWYQQTPGQGLQFLFEYFSETQRNKGNFPGRFSGRQFSNSRSEMNVSTLELGDSALYLCASSLEGQYTDTQYFGPGTRLTVL.

In its sample, this clonotype was seen a few times. The V call is TRBV7-8, the J call TRBJ2-5; tentative D call: TRBD2 (6 bases). The CDR3 covers 14 residues. Looked up from germline, CDR1 is SGHVS and CDR2 is FQNEAQ. V lost 8 bases and J lost 4, with 17 bases in between. In DNA form, the CDR3 reads TGTGCCAGCTCCCTCCCCGGGGGTGGAGAGACCCAGTACTTC. Translated: CASSLPGGGETQYF. The full variable domain, its missing parts supplied by reference TRBV7-8 and TRBJ2-5, is GAGVSQSPRYKVAKRGQDVALRCDPISGHVSLFWYQQALGQGPEFLTYFQNEAQLDKSGLPSDRFFAERPEGSVSTLKIQRTQQEDSAVYLCASSLPGGGETQYFGPGTRLLVL.

There are many counts of this clonotype. The V and J genes are TRBV29-1 and TRBJ1-1; 7 nucleotides align to TRBD1. This CDR3 has 12 amino acids. CDR1 is SQVTM and CDR2 is ANQGSEA in the germline V gene. V shed 4 bases, J shed 5 bases, and the junction held 4 bases outside the gene matches. In DNA, the CDR3 is TGCAGCGTTGTACCAGGGGGGACTGAAGCTTTCTTT. This sequence encodes CSVVPGGTEAFF.

The chain carries TRBV12-3 or TRBV12-4 and TRBJ2-1; D may be TRBD1 or TRBD2 (5 bases each). This CDR3 region has 12 residues. V lost 7 bases and J 9 bases, leaving 13 bases between the germline ends. In nucleotides, the CDR3 is TGTGCCAGCACTGAGGGGTCAGGTGAGCAGTTCTTC. Its protein is CASTEGSGEQFF.

This chain links TRBV7-6 with TRBJ2-7, with TRBD2 as a possible D gene (5 bases). The CDR3 contains 14 residues. CDR1 and CDR2 (germline): SGHVS, FNYEAQ. Trimming cost V 1 base and J 1 base, with 8 bases left between them. CDR3 sequence (DNA): TGTGCCAGCAGCTTAGGGACTGATTCCTACGAGCAGTACTTC. The encoded protein is CASSLGTDSYEQYF.

This clonotype appeared many times. The chain is built from TRBV27 and TRBJ2-4; maybe TRBD2 (5 bases). Germline CDR1 MNHEY, CDR2 SMNVEV (reference sequence). This CDR3 contains 14 residues. V was clipped by 10 bases and J by 0 bases, with 13 bases between them. The CDR3 sequence: CATSPGVAKNIQYF. The CDR3 coding sequence is TGTGCCACTTCCCCCGGGGTAGCCAAAAACATTCAGTACTTC.

This clonotype was seen a handful of times. The gene calls are TRBV5-1 and TRBJ1-2; D gene ambiguous. Germline assignment: CDR1 SGHRS and CDR2 YFSETQ. V gave up 4 bases and J gave up 8 bases, with 15 bases separating them. The CDR3 is made up of 13 amino acids. The CDR3 region has the DNA TGCGCCAGCAGCCCGGACCAGTGGAGAGGCTACACCTTC. This translates into CASSPDQWRGYTF.

The chain couples TRBV9 to TRBJ2-2, with D maybe TRBD2 (5 bases). V lost 0 bases and J lost 1, with 7 bases in between. From germline, CDR1 is SGDLS and CDR2 YYNGEE. The CDR3 length is 15 residues. The CDR3 coding sequence is TGTGCCAGCAGCGTAGAAGCGGAGAACACCGGGGAGCTGTTTTTT. It specifies CASSVEAENTGELFF.

This sequence joins TRBV28 and TRBJ2-5; 9 bases are shared with TRBD1. Unmatched junction bases numbered 10, after V lost 6 bases and J lost 2 bases. This CDR3 region has 16 residues. Germline values: CDR1 MDHEN, CDR2 SYDVKM. The CDR3 nucleotides are TGTGCCAGCAGGCCCGGGACAGGGCGGGGACAAGAGACCCAGTACTTC. Translated, it gives CASRPGTGRGQETQYF.

There are a few counts of this clonotype. The chain couples TRBV14 to TRBJ2-7, with TRBD2 identical over 10 bases. This CDR3 comprises 15 residues. Germline V gene sequence: CDR1 SGHDN, CDR2 FVKESK. The V and J ends lost 3 bases and 5 bases, in that order; junction bases with no gene match: 7. CDR3: CASSQERGGRDEQYF. The CDR3 DNA reads TGTGCCAGCAGCCAGGAGCGGGGGGGAAGGGACGAGCAGTACTTC. The full variable domain, its missing parts supplied by reference TRBV14 and TRBJ2-7, is EAGVTQFPSHSVIEKGQTVTLRCDPISGHDNLYWYRRVMGKEIKFLLHFVKESKQDESGMPNNRFLAERTGGTYSTLKVQPAELEDSGVYFCASSQERGGRDEQYFGPGTRLTVT.

This clonotype came up a few times. The V and J genes are TRBV2 and TRBJ1-4, with D hard to call. Germline V CDR1 and CDR2: SNHLY, FYNNEI. The CDR3 has 14 amino acids. The V end lost 8 bases, the J end lost 2 bases, and 12 bases lay between the germline ends. This chain's CDR3 is CASGGAATNEKLFF. The CDR3 DNA sequence: TGTGCCAGCGGAGGAGCGGCGACTAATGAAAAACTGTTTTTT. Complete variable domain (other parts from reference TRBV2 and TRBJ1-4): EPEVTQTPSHQVTQMGQEVILRCVPISNHLYFYWYRQILGQKVEFLVSFYNNEISEKSEIFDDQFSVERPDGSNFTLKIRSTKLEDSAMYFCASGGAATNEKLFFGSGTQLSVL.

This chain links TRBV19 with TRBJ1-5; unclear D gene. V dropped 4 bases and J dropped 0 bases, with 13 bases sitting between them. Germline CDR1 reads LNHDA; CDR2 reads SQIVND (reference sequence). The CDR3 covers 16 residues. CDR3: CASSRRREYSNQPQHF. In nucleotides, the CDR3 is TGTGCCAGTAGTAGGCGCAGAGAGTATAGCAATCAGCCCCAGCATTTT.

This clonotype was observed a handful of times. The V call is TRBV7-9, the J call TRBJ1-2; weak D call: TRBD1 (5 bases). V lost 4 bases, J lost 5 bases, and 17 bases lay in between. The CDR3 has 15 amino acids. Looked up from germline, CDR1 is SEHNR and CDR2 is FQNEAQ (reference sequence). CDR3 nucleotide sequence: TGTGCCAGCAGCTCACCAGGGATCCCTCTATATGGCTACACCTTC. Its translation: CASSSPGIPLYGYTF.

This clonotype appeared a few times. V is TRBV4-1 and J is TRBJ2-7, with 15 bases that match TRBD2. CDR3 size: 18 residues. Trimming at V came to 1 base and at J to 0 bases, leaving 4 bases not matched to a gene. Germline V gene sequence: CDR1 MGHRA, CDR2 YSYEKL. The CDR3 sequence is CASSQAGTSGGFSYEQYF. DNA for the CDR3: TGCGCCAGCAGCCAAGCCGGGACTAGCGGGGGGTTCTCCTACGAGCAGTACTTC.

A few counts support this clonotype. V and J are TRBV27 and TRBJ2-5; 11 bases are a match to TRBD1. Germline-derived CDR1 and CDR2 are MNHEY and SMNVEV (reference sequence). The CDR3 is made up of 17 amino acids. J lost 5 bases, V lost 2 bases, and 10 bases had no gene match. The CDR3 coding sequence is TGTGCCAGCAGTTTAAACGGTGGGACAGGGGGGTTGGAGACCCAGTACTTC. Translation gives CASSLNGGTGGLETQYF.

The J gene is TRBJ2-3, the V gene TRBV7-2; D is perhaps TRBD2 (6 bases). Germline V gene lookup returns CDR1 SGHTA and CDR2 FQGNSA. The CDR3 is made up of 16 amino acids. The V and J ends lost 5 bases and 2 bases respectively, with 17 bases between them. DNA of the CDR3: TGTGCCAGCAGCCTCCCCCCCGGCGGGGCCACAGATACGCAGTATTTT. This codes for CASSLPPGGATDTQYF.

The rearrangement joins TRBV7-9 to TRBJ2-7; D not certain. CDR1 and CDR2 from the germline V gene are SEHNR and FQNEAQ (reference sequence). This CDR3 comprises 15 residues. Trimming cost V 0 bases and J 6 bases, with 15 bases left between them. The CDR3 is CASSLAFPPGGEQYV. The CDR3, as DNA: TGTGCCAGCAGCTTAGCATTCCCTCCAGGCGGCGAGCAGTACGTC.

This clonotype was recorded a few times. The chain is built from TRBV20-1 and TRBJ1-6; D gene uncertain. This CDR3 has 12 amino acids. Germline V gives CDR1 DFQATT, CDR2 SNEGSKA (reference sequence). Trimming stripped 0 bases from V and 8 bases from J, with 5 bases between. CDR3 DNA sequence: TGCAGTGCTAGAGATAAGGATTCACCCCTCCACTTT. Translation: CSARDKDSPLHF.

The table lists this clonotype with a few counts. The genes are TRBV6-5 and TRBJ2-1, with 10 bases matching TRBD1. There are 15 residues in the CDR3. V lost 6 bases and J lost 4; bases outside the gene matches: 6. The germline V gene has CDR1 MNHEY and CDR2 SVGAGI. The CDR3 loop reads CASSPGTGAYNEQFF. CDR3 DNA sequence: TGTGCCAGCAGCCCCGGGACAGGGGCTTACAATGAGCAGTTCTTC.

The chain uses TRBV12-3 or TRBV12-4 and TRBJ1-5; D is perhaps TRBD1 (5 bases). CDR3 length equals 14 residues. V lost 5 bases and J lost 4, with 12 bases in between. CDR3 amino acids: CASSPRTQNQPQHF. CDR3 coding DNA: TGTGCCAGCAGTCCACGGACACAAAATCAGCCCCAGCATTTT.

This chain connects TRBV19 to TRBJ2-7; D could derive from TRBD1 or TRBD2 (5 bases each). The CDR3 loop spans 13 amino acids. Germline-derived CDR1 and CDR2 are LNHDA and SQIVND (reference sequence). The V end was cut by 7 bases, the J end by 0 bases, with 10 bases between. CDR3 loop: CASNGGNSYEQYF. The DNA for the CDR3 is TGTGCCAGTAATGGGGGAAACTCCTACGAGCAGTACTTC.

This clonotype was observed a few times. The J gene is TRBJ1-4, the V gene TRBV5-1; 11 bases are shared with TRBD1. This CDR3 comprises 18 residues. Germline trimming cut 7 bases from V and 0 bases from J; bases unmatched to any gene: 11. Germline V gene sequence: CDR1 SGHRS, CDR2 YFSETQ. CDR3 in amino acids: CASGPGGTGGPTNEKLFF. CDR3 nucleotides: TGCGCCAGCGGCCCGGGCGGGACAGGGGGACCAACTAATGAAAAACTGTTTTTT.

The rearrangement links TRBV5-4 to TRBJ1-1; D gene unclear. Trimming removed 3 bases from V and 0 bases from J, with 12 bases in between. Looked up from germline, CDR1 is SGHNT and CDR2 is YYREEE (reference sequence). The CDR3 extends over 15 amino acids. In DNA form, the CDR3 reads TGTGCCAGCAGCTCCTGGACGGTAATGAACACTGAAGCTTTCTTT. Its translation: CASSSWTVMNTEAFF.

This clonotype has a count of ten or more. The V and J genes are TRBV6-5 and TRBJ2-1; 9 bases agree with TRBD1. This CDR3 is 17 amino acids long. V dropped 0 bases and J dropped 1; count of bases not matched to a gene: 4. The germline gives CDR1 MNHEY, CDR2 SVGAGI. CDR3 protein: CASSYSRQGESYNEQFF. The CDR3 DNA reads as TGTGCCAGCAGTTACTCGAGACAGGGGGAGTCCTACAATGAGCAGTTCTTC.